This T cell receptor beta chain derives from a study of cytomegalovirus exposure and HLA in healthy donors. This clone was detected once. The primer mix had 60 Vbeta and 13 Jbeta primers. Sequenced by immunoSEQ multiplex PCR; TCRdb stores in-frame clones only, minus some. The sample has some 150,000 clones, 77% seen once. Deletions cut 1 base from V and 5 bases from J, with 14 bases between. The CDR3 consists of 15 residues. CDR1 SEHNR and CDR2 FQNEAQ come from the germline V gene (reference sequence). This clonotype originated in a man under 40 in good health and CMV-seropositive. Sequenced material: PBMCs. This chain links TRBV7-9 with TRBJ2-5, with D tentatively TRBD1 (6 bases). CDR3 loop: CASSLGRGGIETQYF. CDR3 DNA: TGTGCCAGCAGCTTAGGGAGAGGGGGAATCGAGACCCAGTACTTC.